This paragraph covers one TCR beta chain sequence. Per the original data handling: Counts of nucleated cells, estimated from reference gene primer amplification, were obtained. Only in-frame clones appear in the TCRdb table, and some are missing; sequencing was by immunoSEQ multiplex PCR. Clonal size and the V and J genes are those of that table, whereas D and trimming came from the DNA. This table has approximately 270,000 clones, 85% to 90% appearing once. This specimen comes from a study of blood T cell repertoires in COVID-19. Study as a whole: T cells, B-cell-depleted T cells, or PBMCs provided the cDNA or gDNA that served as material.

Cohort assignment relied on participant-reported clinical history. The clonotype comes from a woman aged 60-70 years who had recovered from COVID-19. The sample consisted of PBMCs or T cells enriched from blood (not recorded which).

The DNA of the CDR3 is TGTGCCAGCAGCCACCAAACGGGGCGGGGGGATGAGCAGTTCTTC. It yields the protein CASSHQTGRGDEQFF. The V call is TRBV7-3, the J call TRBJ2-1; 8 bases map to TRBD2. Germline CDR1 reads SGHTA; CDR2 reads FQGTGA. Germline trimming cut 5 bases from V and 8 bases from J; bases unmatched to any gene: 11. The CDR3 sequence is 15 residues long.